The rows below give T cell receptor beta chains drawn from one sample of a study of blood T cell repertoires in COVID-19. TCRdb's copy holds only in-frame clones and misses some; the assay was immunoSEQ multiplex PCR. The profile covers about 150,000 clones, with around 90% appearing a single time and under 6% taken by the ten largest. The sample comprised peripheral blood. These receptors came from a human donor in a cohort sampled during active COVID-19. CDR3s include the opening cysteine and the closing phenylalanine or tryptophan. D genes are given only for firm matches. A row's size may be missing; if present it is once, few, many or a size class.

TRBV13	13	NA	NA	TRBJ2-1	CASSFRDYNEQFF	TGTGCCAGCAGCTTCCGGGACTACAATGAGCAGTTCTTC
TRBV2	11	few	NA	TRBJ1-1	CASRSGTEAFF	TGTGCCAGCAGGTCCGGGACTGAAGCTTTCTTT
TRBV28	16	NA	NA	TRBJ2-1	CASSTLRRGANNEQFF	TGTGCCAGCAGTACTTTGCGACGGGGGGCTAACAATGAGCAGTTCTTC
TRBV6-6	13	NA	NA	TRBJ1-2	CASSYSRGSGYTF	TGTGCCAGCAGTTACTCGCGGGGTTCTGGCTACACCTTC
TRBV28	12	NA	NA	TRBJ2-7	CASSLLANEQYF	TGTGCCAGCAGTTTGTTGGCCAACGAGCAGTACTTC
TRBV5-5	17	NA	TRBD2	TRBJ2-7	CASSLATMASGAYEQYF	TGTGCCAGCAGCTTGGCCACTATGGCTAGCGGGGCGTACGAGCAGTACTTC
TRBV2	15	once	NA	TRBJ2-1	CASSSTSGVGNEQFF	TGTGCCAGCAGCAGTACGTCCGGGGTTGGGAATGAGCAGTTCTTC
TRBV19	15	NA	TRBD2	TRBJ2-5	CASSFLAGGKETQYF	TGTGCCAGTAGTTTCTTAGCGGGGGGTAAAGAGACCCAGTACTTC
TRBV7-8	16	NA	TRBD2	TRBJ2-1	CASSPLASGGHTEQFF	TGTGCCAGCAGCCCCCTGGCTAGCGGGGGCCACACTGAGCAGTTCTTC
TRBV7-2	15	NA	NA	TRBJ2-7	CASSLAEGRGYEQYF	TGTGCCAGCAGCTTAGCAGAGGGGCGGGGATACGAGCAGTACTTC
TRBV3-1/TRBV3-2	15	NA	NA	TRBJ2-1	CASSFRAISYNEQFF	TGTGCCAGCAGTTTCAGGGCAATCTCCTACAATGAGCAGTTCTTC
TRBV12-3/TRBV12-4	13	NA	NA	TRBJ1-5	CASSRTDNQPQHF	TGTGCCAGCAGTCGGACAGATAATCAGCCCCAGCATTTT
TRBV29-1	13	NA	NA	TRBJ1-1	CSVVAGGNTEAFF	TGCAGCGTTGTCGCTGGGGGCAACACTGAAGCTTTCTTT
TRBV5-6	14	NA	NA	TRBJ1-2	CASSQDSLGYGYTF	TGTGCCAGCAGCCAGGACAGCCTGGGCTATGGCTACACCTTC
TRBV9	21	NA	TRBD2	TRBJ2-1	CASSVGITGGEGLALYNEQFF	TGTGCCAGCAGCGTAGGGATAACAGGGGGAGAGGGACTAGCGCTGTACAATGAGCAGTTCTTC
TRBV6-6	16	NA	TRBD2	TRBJ2-7	CASSRGAGDSTYEQYF	TGTGCCAGCAGCCGAGGGGCGGGAGATTCAACCTACGAGCAGTACTTC
TRBV27	16	few	NA	TRBJ2-7	CASSRGLTISSYEQYF	TGTGCCAGCAGTCGGGGGTTAACGATTAGCTCCTACGAGCAGTACTTC
TRBV5-1	14	NA	NA	TRBJ1-1	CASSFARGITEAFF	TGCGCCAGCAGCTTTGCTCGGGGAATAACTGAAGCTTTCTTT
TRBV5-1	17	NA	NA	TRBJ2-6	CASSLLPQSSGANVLTF	TGCGCCAGCAGCTTGTTACCACAGAGCTCTGGGGCCAACGTCCTGACTTTC
TRBV5-1	18	NA	TRBD2	TRBJ2-7	CASSLDGTSGRAPYEQYF	TGCGCCAGCAGCTTGGATGGGACTAGCGGGAGGGCCCCCTACGAGCAGTACTTC
TRBV5-8	15	once	NA	TRBJ1-1	CASSRYSPGDTEAFF	TGTGCCAGCAGCCGTTACTCCCCGGGGGACACTGAAGCTTTCTTT
TRBV11-3	15	NA	TRBD1	TRBJ2-1	CASSLRDRGGNEQFF	TGTGCCAGCAGCTTACGGGACAGGGGGGGCAATGAGCAGTTCTTC